These 25 T cell receptor beta chains were sequenced from one sample in a study of tissue T cells after allogeneic stem cell transplantation. The protocol was immunoSEQ multiplex PCR, while the TCRdb copy is restricted to in-frame clones and leaves out a portion. Of some 47,000 clones listed, 73% were seen once; the top ten hold 0.5% to 0.6%. The sequenced material came from sorted cells pooled from one or two spleens. Receptors originate from a pool of C57BL/6 mice in good health.

Regarding this clone: Mouse germline and gene names are used. Other DNA sequences of this sample code for an identical CDR3. CDR3 DNA (partial): TGTGCAAGCAGCTTAGGGGACACCCAGTAC. This gives the protein CASSLGDTQY. In full, the CDR3 is CASSLGDTQYF. The V call is TRBV16, the J call TRBJ2-5; D unclear. The read ends 1 residue early relative to the CDR3; the germline J gene fills the gap. V was clipped by 1 base and J by 6 bases, with 2 bases between them. CDR1 is SGHSA, CDR2 FRNQAP, per germline. There are 11 residues in the CDR3.

Remarks on this clone: Mouse germline and gene names are used. The sequenced fragment ends 1 residue before the CDR3 boundary, so the rest is inferred from the germline J gene. V usage is TRBV13-3 and J usage is TRBJ1-1; 10 nucleotides match TRBD1. V lost 0 bases and J lost 4; bases outside the gene matches: 3. The CDR3 contains 15 residues. Germline CDR1 NNHDY, CDR2 SYVADS. The CDR3 DNA, read in part, is TGTGCCAGCAGTGATGAGGGACAGGGGACCACAGAAGTCTTC. It is translated as CASSDEGQGTTEVF. The CDR3 reads in full as CASSDEGQGTTEVFF.

The table lists this clone with a few counts. These gene names are mouse names. Sequencing ends 1 residue short of the CDR3 end; the germline J gene provides the rest. This chain links TRBV2 with TRBJ2-7, with no clear D. The V gene's germline CDR1 is LGHNA and CDR2 YSYQKL. Trimming cost V 0 bases and J 3 bases, with 6 bases left between them. CDR3 length: 13 residues. This CDR3 reads CASSQDSGYEQYF. The sequenced part of the CDR3 DNA is TGTGCCAGCAGCCAAGATTCTGGCTATGAACAGTAC.

Of note for this clone: The gene names given are mouse names. Read data end 1 residue before the CDR3 end; the end is taken from the germline J gene. This rearrangement joins TRBV5 to TRBJ2-7; TRBD2 agrees at 9 bases. CDR3 size: 16 residues. V lost 0 bases, J lost 4 bases, and 7 bases stayed unmatched. From germline, CDR1 is LGHNA and CDR2 YNLKQL (reference sequence). CDR3 DNA (partial): TGTGCCAGCAGCCAAGATCTGTGGGGGGGCGCTTATGAACAGTAC. Translation: CASSQDLWGGAYEQY. The whole CDR3 region reads CASSQDLWGGAYEQYF.

Turning to this clone: The germline and genes are mouse ones. The read is 1 residue too short to cover the CDR3 end, so that end is filled in from the germline J gene. V and J are TRBV5 and TRBJ2-1; 8 nucleotides match TRBD1. Germline V CDR1 and CDR2: LGHNA, YNLKQL (reference sequence). V gave up 4 bases and J gave up 7 bases; unmatched junction bases: 0. The CDR3 covers 12 residues. CDR3 loop: CASSRQGAEQFF. CDR3 DNA (partial): TGTGCCAGCAGCCGACAGGGGGCTGAGCAGTTC.

Of note for this clone: Mouse germline and gene names are used. The CDR3 end falls 1 residue outside the read, so it is completed with the germline J gene. J is TRBJ1-2 and V is TRBV4, with D perhaps matching TRBD1 (6 bases). Germline lookup yields CDR1 LGHDT and CDR2 YNNKQL (reference sequence). V dropped 5 bases and J dropped 0 bases, with 10 bases sitting between them. The CDR3 loop spans 14 amino acids. Partial CDR3 DNA: TGTGCCAGCAGCCTCGGGACAACAAACTCCGACTACACC. Translation gives CASSLGTTNSDYT. The CDR3 in its entirety is CASSLGTTNSDYTF.

A remark on this clone: Gene names follow the mouse nomenclature. Read coverage stops 1 residue before the CDR3 terminus; the germline J gene supplies the remainder. The chain recombines TRBV26 with TRBJ1-1; maybe TRBD1 (5 bases). Between the trimmed V and J ends, which lost 2 bases and 3 bases, there was a span of 10 bases. The CDR3 loop spans 14 amino acids. Per germline, CDR1 KGHPV and CDR2 FQNQEV (reference sequence). The CDR3 spells CASSLRQGDTEVFF. The covered CDR3 bases are TGTGCCAGCAGTCTGAGGCAGGGCGACACAGAAGTCTTC.

Worth noting for this clone: All gene names here are mouse names. The read halts 1 residue ahead of the CDR3 end, with the missing end drawn from the germline J gene. Other DNA sequences of this sample code for an identical CDR3. V and J are TRBV13-3 and TRBJ2-4; perhaps TRBD1 as D (5 bases). This CDR3 contains 14 residues. V was trimmed by 3 bases and J by 0 bases, leaving 8 bases between them. CDR1 is NNHDY, CDR2 SYVADS, per germline. This CDR3 reads CASSGTPSQNTLYF. CDR3 bases read: TGTGCCAGCAGTGGGACACCTAGTCAAAACACCTTGTAC.

Only a few counts were recorded for this clone. Gene names and germline match the mouse. The observed sequence ends 1 residue before the CDR3 terminus, with the missing tail filled in from the germline J gene. V is TRBV3 and J is TRBJ2-2; 13 nucleotides agree with TRBD2. The V gene's germline CDR1 is SNHLY and CDR2 FYNGKV (reference sequence). V shed 5 bases, J shed 6 bases, and the junction held 6 bases outside the gene matches. This CDR3 is built from 16 residues. The CDR3 sequence is CASSPGLGGRAGQLYF. The covered CDR3 bases are TGTGCCAGCAGCCCTGGACTGGGGGGGCGAGCCGGGCAGCTCTAC. Together with reference TRBV3 and TRBJ2-2, the CDR3 gives the full variable domain: GPKVLQIPSHQIIDMGQMVTLNCDPVSNHLYFYWYKQILGQQMEFLVNFYNGKVMEKSKLFKDQFSVERPDGSYFTLKIQPTALEDSAVYFCASSPGLGGRAGQLYFGEGSKLTVL.

Concerning this clone: Gene names and germline match the mouse. Read coverage stops 1 residue before the CDR3 terminus; the germline J gene supplies the remainder. The chain couples TRBV12-1 to TRBJ2-7, with TRBD2 matching over 9 bases. Germline V gene lookup returns CDR1 SGHSN and CDR2 HYEKVE. V shed 0 bases and J 4 bases; nucleotides not matched to a gene: 3. The length of the CDR3 is 14 residues. CDR3 protein: CASSLVLGGYEQYF. The CDR3 DNA, read in part, is TGTGCCAGCTCTCTCGTGCTGGGGGGGTATGAACAGTAC.

On this clone: All gene names here are mouse names. The chain's CDR3 is CAWSLRRDRHDTEVFF. The sequenced part of the CDR3 DNA is TGTGCCTGGAGTCTCCGCCGGGACAGGCACGACACAGAAGTCTTC. The chain joins TRBV31 to TRBJ1-1, with 8 bases lining up with TRBD1. Read coverage stops 1 residue before the CDR3 terminus; the germline J gene supplies the remainder. The junction had 9 bases not matched to a gene; V was cut back by 0 bases and J by 3 bases. The CDR3 has 16 amino acids. Per the germline V gene, CDR1 is GKSSPN and CDR2 is SITVG. Looking up the rest from reference TRBV31 and TRBJ1-1 gives the full variable domain: AQTIHQWPVAEIKAVGSPLSLGCTIKGKSSPNLYWYWQATGGTLQQLFYSITVGQVESVVQLNLSASRPKDDQFILSTEKLLLSHSGFYLCAWSLRRDRHDTEVFFGKGTRLTVV.

To note about this clone: Gene names follow the mouse nomenclature. From the germline J gene comes the end of the CDR3, since the read stops 1 residue before it. The V gene is TRBV3, the J gene TRBJ1-3; 7 bases are a match to TRBD1. The V gene's germline CDR1 is SNHLY and CDR2 FYNGKV (reference sequence). CDR3 length equals 14 residues. J gave up 2 bases and V 4 bases, and 2 bases lay outside the gene matches. The CDR3 loop reads CASSYQGAGNTLYF. CDR3 DNA (partial): TGTGCCAGCAGCTACCAGGGGGCTGGAAATACGCTCTAT.

The table lists this clone with a few counts. Gene names refer to mouse genes. With the read ending 1 residue before the CDR3 end, the germline J gene is used to fill in that end. The rearrangement uses TRBV17 and TRBJ1-4; 9 bases are shared with TRBD1. The CDR3 has 13 amino acids. Germline CDR1 is MNHDT and CDR2 is YYDKIL. V shed 5 bases and J 8 bases; nucleotides not matched to a gene: 3. CDR3 residues: CASSHRGRERLFF. The CDR3 DNA, read in part, is TGTGCTAGCAGTCACAGGGGGCGGGAAAGATTATTT.

Worth noting for this clone: Mouse gene names and germline throughout. The read ends 1 residue before the CDR3 terminus; that terminus is restored from the germline J gene. Different DNA sequences within this sample yield the same CDR3. The chain recombines TRBV12-1 with TRBJ1-3; D uncertain. Germline CDR1 reads SGHSN; CDR2 reads HYEKVE. Between the trimmed V and J ends, which lost 2 bases and 0 bases, there was a span of 7 bases. CDR3 length: 14 amino acids. CDR3 sequence reads: CASSPGNSGNTLYF. CDR3 DNA, as far as it was read: TGTGCCAGCTCTCCGGGGAATTCTGGAAATACGCTCTAT.

This clone occurred once. Each gene name is a mouse one. The read ends 1 residue before the CDR3 terminus; that terminus is restored from the germline J gene. This chain joins TRBV24 and TRBJ2-4; D gene unclear. The CDR3 length is 13 residues. Germline lookup yields CDR1 KGHTA and CDR2 FRNEEI. Trimming pared 6 bases from V and 0 bases from J, leaving 7 bases between. CDR3 loop: CASRPTSQNTLYF. Incomplete CDR3 DNA: TGTGCCAGCAGGCCGACAAGTCAAAACACCTTGTAC.

This clone turned up a few times. The genes are named according to mouse. The read ends 1 residue early relative to the CDR3; the germline J gene fills the gap. The rearrangement links TRBV19 to TRBJ2-7, with D unresolved. This CDR3 contains 11 residues. V was pared by 2 bases and J by 6 bases, with 6 bases between. Germline V gene data show CDR1 as FNHDT and CDR2 as SITEND (reference sequence). Incomplete CDR3 DNA: TGTGCCAGCAGTATCCGGGTTGAACAGTAC. Translation gives CASSIRVEQY. The CDR3 in full is CASSIRVEQYF. The full variable domain, rest sourced from reference TRBV19 and TRBJ2-7, is GGIITQTPKFLIGQEGQKLTLKCQQNFNHDTMYWYRQDSGKGLRLIYYSITENDLQKGDLSEGYDASREKKSSFSLTVTSAQKNEMAVFLCASSIRVEQYFGPGTRLTVL.

As to this clone: Gene names and germline refer to mouse. Coverage ceases 1 residue before the CDR3 finishes, and the germline J gene fills in the end. This chain connects TRBV13-1 to TRBJ2-2; D uncertain. Germline CDR1 and CDR2: NSHNY and SYGAGN. CDR3 size: 15 residues. Trimming took off 2 bases at V and 0 bases at J, with 8 bases between the two ends. The CDR3 spells CASSESRTNTGQLYF. The CDR3 DNA, read in part, is TGTGCCAGCAGTGAAAGCAGGACAAACACCGGGCAGCTCTAC.

Notes on this clone: Genes and germline come from the mouse. The read falls 1 residue short of the CDR3 end, and the missing part is taken from the germline J gene. The chain carries TRBV13-2 and TRBJ2-1; 8 nucleotides match TRBD2. Looked up from germline, CDR1 is NNHNN and CDR2 is SYGAGS (reference sequence). V was pared by 5 bases and J by 1 base, with 2 bases of the junction left unmatched. This CDR3 is 14 amino acids long. CDR3 DNA, as far as it was read: TGTGCCAGCGGGACTGGGGCGAACTATGCTGAGCAGTTC. It codes for CASGTGANYAEQF. The whole CDR3 protein is CASGTGANYAEQFF.

As for this clone: Gene names and germline refer to mouse. The read is 1 residue too short to cover the CDR3 end, so that end is filled in from the germline J gene. This chain uses TRBV13-2 with TRBJ2-7; 11 bases are shared with TRBD2. Germline CDR1 is NNHNN and CDR2 is SYGAGS (reference sequence). The CDR3 consists of 15 residues. Trimming at V came to 0 bases and at J to 2 bases, leaving 1 base not matched to a gene. The part of the CDR3 DNA that was read is TGTGCCAGCGGTGATGTGGGACTGGGGGCCTATGAACAGTAC. Translating gives CASGDVGLGAYEQY. The CDR3 as a whole reads CASGDVGLGAYEQYF.

With regard to this clone: The gene symbols are mouse symbols. Incomplete CDR3 DNA: TGCACCTGCAGTGCAGATTACACTTCCAACGAAAGATTATTT. It specifies CTCSADYTSNERLF. The full CDR3 protein reads CTCSADYTSNERLFF. The rearrangement uses TRBV1 and TRBJ1-4, with D unclear. The read halts 1 residue ahead of the CDR3 end, with the missing end drawn from the germline J gene. CDR3 length: 15 residues. From germline, CDR1 is NSQYPW and CDR2 LRSPGD (reference sequence). The V gene lost 0 bases and the J gene lost 1 base, with 6 bases spanning the gap.

A word on this clone: These gene names are mouse names. The read falls 1 residue short of the CDR3 end, and the missing part is taken from the germline J gene. V is TRBV13-1 and J is TRBJ2-1, with TRBD2 identical over 7 bases. The V segment lost 1 base and the J segment 0 bases; nucleotides outside the gene matches: 4. This CDR3 contains 16 residues. Germline CDR1 and CDR2: NSHNY and SYGAGN. CDR3 sequence: CASSDLWGNNYAEQFF. The sequenced CDR3 bases are TGTGCCAGCAGTGATCTCTGGGGGAATAACTATGCTGAGCAGTTC.

Concerning this clone itself: Gene names follow the mouse nomenclature. With the read ending 1 residue before the CDR3 end, the germline J gene is used to fill in that end. The J gene is TRBJ1-4, the V gene TRBV13-1, with D possibly matching TRBD1 (5 bases). V was cut by 0 bases and J by 7 bases, with 7 bases left in between. The CDR3 totals 13 residues. Looked up from germline, CDR1 is NSHNY and CDR2 is SYGAGN. The sequenced CDR3 bases are TGTGCCAGCAGTGATGGGACACCCGAAAGATTATTT. Translating it yields CASSDGTPERLF. The full CDR3 is CASSDGTPERLFF.

Remarks on this clone: Genes and germline come from the mouse. Sequencing ends 1 residue short of the CDR3 end; the germline J gene provides the rest. The gene calls are TRBV31 and TRBJ2-5; D is perhaps TRBD1 (6 bases). Germline V CDR1 and CDR2: GKSSPN, SITVG. This CDR3 spans 12 amino acids. V gave up 1 base and J gave up 6 bases, with 8 bases separating them. The CDR3 sequence is CAWSHTGDTQYF. The CDR3 DNA, read in part, is TGTGCCTGGAGTCATACAGGGGACACCCAGTAC.

Points on this clone: These gene names are mouse names. The read comes to an end 1 residue before the CDR3 does, leaving the germline J gene to fill in the end. The chain employs TRBV13-2 and TRBJ2-3; 7 bases are shared with TRBD1. The V gene's germline CDR1 is NNHNN and CDR2 SYGAGS (reference sequence). The V segment lost 5 bases and the J segment 0 bases; nucleotides outside the gene matches: 3. The CDR3 loop spans 14 amino acids. The CDR3 bases that were read are TGTGCCAGCGGACGACAGGGAAGTGCAGAAACGCTGTAT. It specifies CASGRQGSAETLY. The complete CDR3 reads CASGRQGSAETLYF.

A note on this clone: Mouse gene names apply. The read ends 1 residue shy of where the CDR3 ends; the end is completed using the germline J gene. The chain couples TRBV29 to TRBJ2-3; tentative D call: TRBD1 (6 bases). Trimming removed 6 bases from V and 3 bases from J, with 7 bases in between. This CDR3 region has 12 residues. Germline CDR1 MSHET, CDR2 SYDVDS. The CDR3 protein is CASRGTAETLYF. The CDR3 bases that were read are TGTGCTAGCAGGGGGACAGCAGAAACGCTGTAT.